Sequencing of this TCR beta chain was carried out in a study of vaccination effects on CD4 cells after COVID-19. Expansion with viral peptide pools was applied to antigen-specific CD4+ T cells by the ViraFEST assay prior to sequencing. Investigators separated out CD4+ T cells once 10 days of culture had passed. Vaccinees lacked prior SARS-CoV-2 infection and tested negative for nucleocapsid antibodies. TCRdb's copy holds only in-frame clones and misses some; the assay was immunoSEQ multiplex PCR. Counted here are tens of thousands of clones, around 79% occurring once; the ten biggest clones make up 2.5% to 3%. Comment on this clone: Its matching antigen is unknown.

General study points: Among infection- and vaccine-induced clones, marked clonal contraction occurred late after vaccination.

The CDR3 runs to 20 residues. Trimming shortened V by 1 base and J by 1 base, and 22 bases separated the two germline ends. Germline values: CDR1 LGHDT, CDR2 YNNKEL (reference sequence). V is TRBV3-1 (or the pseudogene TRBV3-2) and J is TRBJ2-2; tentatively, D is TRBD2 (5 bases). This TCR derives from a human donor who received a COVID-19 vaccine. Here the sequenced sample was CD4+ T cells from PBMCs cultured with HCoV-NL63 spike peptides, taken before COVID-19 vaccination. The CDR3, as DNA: TGTGCCAGCAGCCAAGTATCGGGGTTTATCCCCTACCTGAACACCGGGGAGCTGTTTTTT. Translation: CASSQVSGFIPYLNTGELFF.